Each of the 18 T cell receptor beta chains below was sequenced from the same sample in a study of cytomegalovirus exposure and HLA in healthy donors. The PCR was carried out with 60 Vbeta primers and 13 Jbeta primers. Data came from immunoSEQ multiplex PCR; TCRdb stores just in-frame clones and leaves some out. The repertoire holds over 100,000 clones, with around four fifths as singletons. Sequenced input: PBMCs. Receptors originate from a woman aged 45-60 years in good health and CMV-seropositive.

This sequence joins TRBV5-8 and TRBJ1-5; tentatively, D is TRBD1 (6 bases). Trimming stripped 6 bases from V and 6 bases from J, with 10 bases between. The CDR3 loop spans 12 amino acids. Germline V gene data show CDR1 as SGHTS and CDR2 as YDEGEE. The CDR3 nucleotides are TGTGCCAGCACCCTACAGGGTCAGCCCCAGCATTTT. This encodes CASTLQGQPQHF.

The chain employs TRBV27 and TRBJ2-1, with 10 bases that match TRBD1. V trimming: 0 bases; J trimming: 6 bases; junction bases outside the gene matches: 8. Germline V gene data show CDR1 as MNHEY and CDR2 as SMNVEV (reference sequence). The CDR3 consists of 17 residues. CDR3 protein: CASSLSLGTGETNEQFF. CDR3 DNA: TGTGCCAGCAGTTTATCTCTTGGGACAGGGGAGACCAATGAGCAGTTCTTC.

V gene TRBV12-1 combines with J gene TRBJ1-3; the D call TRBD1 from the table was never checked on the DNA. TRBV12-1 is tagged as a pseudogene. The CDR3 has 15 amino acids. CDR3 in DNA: TGTGCCAGCTTATCAGGGGCCTGCTCTGGAAACACCATATATTTT. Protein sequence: CASLSGACSGNTIYF.

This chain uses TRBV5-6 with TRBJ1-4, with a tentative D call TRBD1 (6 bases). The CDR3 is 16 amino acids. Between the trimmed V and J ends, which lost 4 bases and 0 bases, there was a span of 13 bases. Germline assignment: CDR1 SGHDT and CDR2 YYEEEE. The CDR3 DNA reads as TGTGCCAGCAGCCCAAGGGGACATTCAACTAATGAAAAACTGTTTTTT. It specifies CASSPRGHSTNEKLFF. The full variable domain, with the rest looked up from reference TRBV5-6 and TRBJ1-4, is DAGVTQSPTHLIKTRGQQVTLRCSPKSGHDTVSWYQQALGQGPQFIFQYYEEEERQRGNFPDRFSGHQFPNYSSELNVNALLLGDSALYLCASSPRGHSTNEKLFFGSGTQLSVL.

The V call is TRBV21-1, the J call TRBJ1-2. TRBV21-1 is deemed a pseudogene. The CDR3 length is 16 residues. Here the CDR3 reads CASTRGGCPTFYGYTF. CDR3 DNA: TGTGCCAGCACCAGGGGAGGGTGCCCAACCTTCTATGGCTACACCTTC.

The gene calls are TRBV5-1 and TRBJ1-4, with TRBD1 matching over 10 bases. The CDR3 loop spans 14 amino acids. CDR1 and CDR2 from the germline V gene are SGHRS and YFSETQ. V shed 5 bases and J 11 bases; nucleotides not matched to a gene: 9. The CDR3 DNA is TGCGCCAGCAGGCAGGGACAGGGGATTGGGAAACTGTTTTTT. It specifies CASRQGQGIGKLFF.

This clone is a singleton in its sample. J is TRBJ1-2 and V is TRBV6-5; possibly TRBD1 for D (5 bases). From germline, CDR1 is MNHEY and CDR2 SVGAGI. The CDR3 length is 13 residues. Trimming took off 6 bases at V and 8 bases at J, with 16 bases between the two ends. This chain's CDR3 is CASSSRLGLGYTF. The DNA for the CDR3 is TGTGCCAGCAGCTCCCGGCTGGGGCTCGGCTACACCTTC.

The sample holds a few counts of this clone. CDR3 nucleotides: TGCGCCAGCAGACCAGGGGGCGCTGGGAATGAGCAGTTCTTC. Translating it yields CASRPGGAGNEQFF. The chain uses TRBV5-1 and TRBJ2-1, with 8 bases aligning to TRBD1. The trim removed 5 bases at V and 7 bases at J, leaving 8 bases unmatched. CDR3 length: 14 amino acids. CDR1 and CDR2 (germline): SGHRS, YFSETQ.

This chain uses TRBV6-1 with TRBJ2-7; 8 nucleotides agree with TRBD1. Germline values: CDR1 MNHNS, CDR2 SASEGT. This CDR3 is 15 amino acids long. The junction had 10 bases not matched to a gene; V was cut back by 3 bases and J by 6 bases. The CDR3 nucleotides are TGTGCCAGCAGTGAGGGGGGACAGGATGGACGCGAGCAGTACTTC. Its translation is CASSEGGQDGREQYF.

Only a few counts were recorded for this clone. The CDR3 region is CASSLVGGTGELFF. CDR3 DNA: TGTGCCAGCAGCTTAGTCGGAGGCACCGGGGAGCTGTTTTTT. The chain is built from TRBV7-9 and TRBJ2-2; possible D gene TRBD2, 5 bases. The CDR3 is 14 residues long. Germline V gene data show CDR1 as SEHNR and CDR2 as FQNEAQ (reference sequence). The V gene lost 1 base and the J gene lost 4 bases, with 7 bases spanning the gap.

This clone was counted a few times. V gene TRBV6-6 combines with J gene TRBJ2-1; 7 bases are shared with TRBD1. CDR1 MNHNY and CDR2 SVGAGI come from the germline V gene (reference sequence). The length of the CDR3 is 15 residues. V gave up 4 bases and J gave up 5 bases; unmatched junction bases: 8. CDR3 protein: CASSFGQVLDNEQFF. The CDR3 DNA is TGTGCCAGCAGTTTTGGACAGGTGTTGGACAATGAGCAGTTCTTC.

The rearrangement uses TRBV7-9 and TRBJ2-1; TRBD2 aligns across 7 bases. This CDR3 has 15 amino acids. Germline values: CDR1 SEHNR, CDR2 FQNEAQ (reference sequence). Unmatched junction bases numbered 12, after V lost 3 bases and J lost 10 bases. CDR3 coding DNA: TGTGCCAGCAGCTTTAGCGGGTTATCGCGCATCGAGCAGTTCTTC. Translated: CASSFSGLSRIEQFF.

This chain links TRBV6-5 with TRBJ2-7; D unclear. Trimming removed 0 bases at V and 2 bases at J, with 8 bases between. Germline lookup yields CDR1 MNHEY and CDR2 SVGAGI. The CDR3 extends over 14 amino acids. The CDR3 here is CASSYSGGPYEQYF. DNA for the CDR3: TGTGCCAGCAGTTACTCAGGCGGTCCCTACGAGCAGTACTTC.

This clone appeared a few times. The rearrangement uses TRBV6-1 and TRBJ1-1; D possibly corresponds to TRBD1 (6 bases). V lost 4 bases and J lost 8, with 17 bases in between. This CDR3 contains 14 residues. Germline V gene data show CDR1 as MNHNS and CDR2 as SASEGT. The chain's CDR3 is CASSGPTGWAEAFF. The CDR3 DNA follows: TGTGCCAGCAGTGGTCCTACAGGGTGGGCAGAAGCTTTCTTT.

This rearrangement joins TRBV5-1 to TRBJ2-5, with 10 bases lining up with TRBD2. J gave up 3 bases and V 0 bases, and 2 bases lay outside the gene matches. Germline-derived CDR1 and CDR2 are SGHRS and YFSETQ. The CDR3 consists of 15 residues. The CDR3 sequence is CASSLELAGKETQYF. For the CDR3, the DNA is TGCGCCAGCAGCTTGGAACTAGCGGGAAAAGAGACCCAGTACTTC.

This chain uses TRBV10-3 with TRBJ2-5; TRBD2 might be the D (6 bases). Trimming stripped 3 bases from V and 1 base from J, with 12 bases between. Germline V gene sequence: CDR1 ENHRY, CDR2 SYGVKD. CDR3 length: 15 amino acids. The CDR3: CAISESAGFQETQYF. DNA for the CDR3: TGTGCCATCAGTGAATCGGCGGGGTTCCAAGAGACCCAGTACTTC.

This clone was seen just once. In DNA, the CDR3 is TGCACCAGCAGCCATCTCCCCGGGACTAATATTAATGAGCAGTTCTTC. Protein sequence: CTSSHLPGTNINEQFF. The rearrangement links TRBV1 to TRBJ2-1; the table's D call TRBD2 went unverified against the DNA. TRBV1 has pseudogene status. The CDR3 extends over 16 amino acids.

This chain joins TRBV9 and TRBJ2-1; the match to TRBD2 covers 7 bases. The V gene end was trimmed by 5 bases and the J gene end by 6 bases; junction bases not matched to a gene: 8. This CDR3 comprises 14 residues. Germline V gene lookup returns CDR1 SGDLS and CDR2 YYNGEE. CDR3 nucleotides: TGTGCCAGCAGTGAGGGAGGGCCGGGCAATGAGCAGTTCTTC. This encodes CASSEGGPGNEQFF.